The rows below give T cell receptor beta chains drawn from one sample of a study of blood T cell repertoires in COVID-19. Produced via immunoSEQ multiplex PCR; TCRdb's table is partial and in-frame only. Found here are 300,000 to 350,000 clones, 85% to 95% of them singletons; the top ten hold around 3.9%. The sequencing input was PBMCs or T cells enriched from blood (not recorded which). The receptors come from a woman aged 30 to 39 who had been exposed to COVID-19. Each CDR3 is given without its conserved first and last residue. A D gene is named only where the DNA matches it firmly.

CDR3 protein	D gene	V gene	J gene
ASSVGGLGYGYT	.	TRBV9	TRBJ1-2
ASSFDGTTLYEQY	TRBD2	TRBV9	TRBJ2-7
ASSFSNGAGVFEQY	TRBD2	TRBV5-1	TRBJ2-7
ATSDSGQKQF	TRBD1	TRBV24-1	TRBJ2-1
ASSSGQVETQY	TRBD1	TRBV5-4	TRBJ2-5
ASSYQAINYGYT	.	TRBV6-5	TRBJ1-2
ASSLDPSNYGYT	.	TRBV5-1	TRBJ1-2
ASSLKLAGGPSSYNEQF	TRBD2	TRBV5-1	TRBJ2-1
ASSLQGDYEQY	TRBD1	TRBV18	TRBJ2-7
ASSFTGGAAEQY	TRBD1	TRBV5-4	TRBJ2-7
ASSPSRGRNGYT	TRBD1	TRBV5-1	TRBJ1-2
ASSFAGGSYTDTQY	TRBD2	TRBV7-9	TRBJ2-3